This entry lists 6 T cell receptor beta chains sequenced from one sample in a study of T cell responses to AZD1222 COVID-19 vaccine listed by TCRdb under 2021. Reading the label with the study, this specimen's time point is: baseline before first vaccination. The library was built by means of the immunoSEQ multiplex PCR assay. What TCRdb holds here is the immuneACCESS table cut down to in-frame rearrangements. Part of the clones is not present; checked against another copy, under half of the missing clones reflect an unresolved V gene, and the others are unexplained. Across this sample there are 120,000 or so clones, with 80% to 90% seen only once. The ten biggest clones cover approximately 3.1% of the sample. The starting material was peripheral blood, obtained on day 0 of AZD1222 vaccination. These receptors all stem from an adult in good health.

This clone came up once. V usage is TRBV2 and J usage is TRBJ1-5; D possibly corresponds to TRBD1 (6 bases). V lost 3 bases to trimming and J lost 5 bases, with 11 bases between them. Per the germline V gene, CDR1 is SNHLY and CDR2 is FYNNEI. The CDR3 length is 14 residues. Written as DNA, the CDR3 is TGTGCCAGCAGTGAGGCAGGGGAGGATCAGCCCCAGCATTTT. This translates into CASSEAGEDQPQHF.

V is TRBV29-1 and J is TRBJ1-1; D is unclear. V shed 5 bases and J shed 8 bases, with 9 bases lying between them. This CDR3 spans 10 amino acids. Germline values: CDR1 SQVTM, CDR2 ANQGSEA. The CDR3 sequence: CSVRRVEAFF. The CDR3 DNA reads TGCAGCGTTCGACGGGTGGAAGCTTTCTTT.

Here the CDR3 reads CASSLEWRTGEAFF. In nucleotides, the CDR3 is TGCGCCAGCAGCTTGGAATGGAGGACAGGGGAAGCTTTCTTT. The chain employs TRBV5-1 and TRBJ1-1, with 8 nucleotides matching TRBD1. V trimming: 0 bases; J trimming: 8 bases; junction bases outside the gene matches: 6. The germline V gene encodes CDR1 SGHRS and CDR2 YFSETQ. CDR3 length: 14 amino acids.

This clone was recorded once. The chain combines TRBV19 with TRBJ2-7; D is possibly TRBD2 (6 bases). The CDR3 covers 13 residues. CDR1 is LNHDA and CDR2 is SQIVND in the germline V gene (reference sequence). Trimming removed 5 bases from V and 3 bases from J, with 11 bases in between. The chain's CDR3 is CASSAGPGYEQYF. The CDR3 nucleotides read TGTGCCAGTAGTGCGGGACCCGGCTACGAGCAGTACTTC.

The V gene is TRBV6-2 or TRBV6-3, the J gene TRBJ2-7, with D possibly matching TRBD1 (6 bases). The germline V and J ends were trimmed by 2 bases and 0 bases, with 17 bases remaining between them. The CDR3 covers 17 residues. CDR1 is MNHEY and CDR2 is SVGEGT in the germline V gene. CDR3 nucleotides: TGTGCCAGCAGTTACCGACTGGACAGTTCCCACTCCTACGAGCAGTACTTC. Amino acid sequence: CASSYRLDSSHSYEQYF.

In DNA form, the CDR3 reads TGTGCCATCTTGGCTAGCGGGAGTCGCGAGCAGTACTTC. It codes for CAILASGSREQYF. The V and J genes are TRBV10-3 and TRBJ2-7; 10 bases are shared with TRBD2. Trimming at V came to 8 bases and at J to 6 bases, leaving 7 bases not matched to a gene. The CDR3 is made up of 13 amino acids. Germline-derived CDR1 and CDR2 are ENHRY and SYGVKD.